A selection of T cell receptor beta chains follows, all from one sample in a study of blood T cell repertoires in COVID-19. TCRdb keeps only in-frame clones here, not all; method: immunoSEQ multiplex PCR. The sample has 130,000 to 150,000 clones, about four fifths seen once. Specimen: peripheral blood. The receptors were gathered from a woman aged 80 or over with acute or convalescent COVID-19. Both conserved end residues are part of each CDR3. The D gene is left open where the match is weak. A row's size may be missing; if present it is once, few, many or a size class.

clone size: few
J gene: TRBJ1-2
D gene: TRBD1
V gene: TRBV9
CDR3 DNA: TGTGCCAGCAGCGGAAGACGAACGGGACAGGGGGCCCGAATCTATGGCTACACCTTC
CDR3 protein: CASSGRRTGQGARIYGYTF

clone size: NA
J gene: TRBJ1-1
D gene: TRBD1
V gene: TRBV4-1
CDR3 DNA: TGCGCCAGCAGCCAAGGGCGGACAGGCATGAACACTGAAGCTTTCTTT
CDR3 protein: CASSQGRTGMNTEAFF

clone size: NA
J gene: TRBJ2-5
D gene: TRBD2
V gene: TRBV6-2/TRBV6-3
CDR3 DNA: TGTGCCAGCAGTTACGATCGTGCTAGCGGGGGACGGGAGACCCAGTACTTC
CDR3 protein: CASSYDRASGGRETQYF

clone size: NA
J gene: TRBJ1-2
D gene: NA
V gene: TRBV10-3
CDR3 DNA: TGTGCCATCAGTGAGTCGGGACATAACTATGGCTACACCTTC
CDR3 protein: CAISESGHNYGYTF

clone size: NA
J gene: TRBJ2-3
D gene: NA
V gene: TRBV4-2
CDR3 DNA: TGTGCCAGCAGCCAAGATTGGCGGGTCACAGATACGCAGTATTTT
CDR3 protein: CASSQDWRVTDTQYF

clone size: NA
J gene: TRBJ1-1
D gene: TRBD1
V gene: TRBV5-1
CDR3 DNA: TGCGCCAGCAGCGTAGGGGGCATGGACACTGAAGCTTTCTTT
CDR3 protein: CASSVGGMDTEAFF

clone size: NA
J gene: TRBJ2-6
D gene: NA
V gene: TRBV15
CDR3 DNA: TGTGCCACCAGCAGGGGGGGTTCTGGGGCCAACGTCCTGACTTTC
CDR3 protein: CATSRGGSGANVLTF

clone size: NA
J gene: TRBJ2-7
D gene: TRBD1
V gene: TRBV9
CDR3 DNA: TGTGCCCCAGGGACAGGGGGTCCCTACGAGCAGTACTTC
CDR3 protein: CAPGTGGPYEQYF

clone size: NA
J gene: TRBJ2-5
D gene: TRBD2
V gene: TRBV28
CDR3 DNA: TGTGCCAGCAGTTCCTCAACGGATAGCGGGTTAGAGACCCAGTACTTC
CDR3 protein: CASSSSTDSGLETQYF

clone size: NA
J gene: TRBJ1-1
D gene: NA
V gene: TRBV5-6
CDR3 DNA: TGTGCCAGCAGCTTGGTCGGGGAGTGGACTGAAGCTTTCTTT
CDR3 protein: CASSLVGEWTEAFF

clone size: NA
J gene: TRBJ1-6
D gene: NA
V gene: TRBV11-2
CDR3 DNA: TGTGCCAGCAGTTTAAGACAGAACAATAATTCACCCCTCCACTTT
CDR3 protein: CASSLRQNNNSPLHF

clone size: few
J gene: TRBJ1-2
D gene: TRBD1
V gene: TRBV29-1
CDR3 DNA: TGCAGCGCCCTGAGACAGGGGAGTGACTATGGCTACACCTTC
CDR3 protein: CSALRQGSDYGYTF

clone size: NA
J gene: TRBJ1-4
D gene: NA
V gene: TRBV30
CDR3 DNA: TGTGCCTGGAGTGTACGCGGGGGGGGTGAAAAACTGTTTTTT
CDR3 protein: CAWSVRGGGEKLFF

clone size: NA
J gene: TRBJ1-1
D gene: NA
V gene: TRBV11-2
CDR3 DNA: TGTGCCAGCAGCCTTTCCGCCGGGGGGCGCGAAGCTTTCTTT
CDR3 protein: CASSLSAGGREAFF

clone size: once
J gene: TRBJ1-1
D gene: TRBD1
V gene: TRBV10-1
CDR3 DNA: TGCGCCAGCAGACTACTTCGGGACAGGCTTGATGTGAACACTGAAGCTTTCTTT
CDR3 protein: CASRLLRDRLDVNTEAFF

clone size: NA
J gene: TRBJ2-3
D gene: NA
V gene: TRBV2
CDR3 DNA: TGTGCCAGCGGGGGCCGCACAGATACGCAGTATTTT
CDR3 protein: CASGGRTDTQYF

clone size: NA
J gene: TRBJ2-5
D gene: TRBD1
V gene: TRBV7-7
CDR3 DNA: TGTGCTAGCAGCTTTACAGGGGTGATCGGAGAGACCCAGTACTTC
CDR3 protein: CASSFTGVIGETQYF

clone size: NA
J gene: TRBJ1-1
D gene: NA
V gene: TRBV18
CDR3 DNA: TGTGCCAGCTCACTAACTATGAACACTGAAGCTTTCTTT
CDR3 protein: CASSLTMNTEAFF

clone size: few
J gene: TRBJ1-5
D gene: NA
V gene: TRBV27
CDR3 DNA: TGTGCCAGCAGGCTGGGGGCAGGTCAAGAGCCCCAGCATTTT
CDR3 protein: CASRLGAGQEPQHF

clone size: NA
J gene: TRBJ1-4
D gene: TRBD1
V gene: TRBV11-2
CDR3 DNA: TGTGCCAGCAGCTCCATCCGGGACAGGGGTAATGAAAAACTGTTTTTT
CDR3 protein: CASSSIRDRGNEKLFF

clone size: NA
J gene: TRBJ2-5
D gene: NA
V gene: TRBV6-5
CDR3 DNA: TGTGCCAGCAGGCGTAGGGAGGAAGAGACCCAGTACTTC
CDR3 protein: CASRRREEETQYF

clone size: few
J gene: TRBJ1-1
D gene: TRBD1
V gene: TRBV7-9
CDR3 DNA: TGTGCCAGCAGCGCACAGGGGAGCACTGAAGCTTTCTTT
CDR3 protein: CASSAQGSTEAFF

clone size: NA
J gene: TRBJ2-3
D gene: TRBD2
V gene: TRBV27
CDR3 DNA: TGTGCCAGCAGTTTAAAACGAGCGGGGGGACCAGATACGCAGTATTTT
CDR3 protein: CASSLKRAGGPDTQYF

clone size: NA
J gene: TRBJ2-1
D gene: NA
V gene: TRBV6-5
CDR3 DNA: TGTGCCAGCAGTTACTTGGCTAGCTCCTACAATGAGCAGTTCTTC
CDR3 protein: CASSYLASSYNEQFF

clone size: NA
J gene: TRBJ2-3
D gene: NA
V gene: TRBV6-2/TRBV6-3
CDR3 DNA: TGTGCCAGCAGCCGCGTTACAGATACGCAGTATTTT
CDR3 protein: CASSRVTDTQYF

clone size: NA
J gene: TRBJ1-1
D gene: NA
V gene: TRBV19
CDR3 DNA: TGTGCCAGTAGTATAGACTTCGTTACTACCTCCTCCCACACTGAAGCTTTCTTT
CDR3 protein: CASSIDFVTTSSHTEAFF

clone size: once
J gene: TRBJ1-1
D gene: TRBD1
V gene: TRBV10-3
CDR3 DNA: TGTGCCATCAGAACCCGGACAGGGATGAACACTGAAGCTTTCTTT
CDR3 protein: CAIRTRTGMNTEAFF

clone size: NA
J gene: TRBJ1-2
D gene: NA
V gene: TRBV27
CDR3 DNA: TGTGCCAGCACCCCGGGAAGGGACTATGGCTACACCTTC
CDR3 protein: CASTPGRDYGYTF

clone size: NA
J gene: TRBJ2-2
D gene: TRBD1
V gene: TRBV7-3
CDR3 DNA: TGTGCCAGCAGCTTACAGGGGGTAGGCACCGGGGAGCTGTTTTTT
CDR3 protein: CASSLQGVGTGELFF